The sequence of this T cell receptor (beta chain) was determined in a study of neoadjuvant anti-PD-1 for oral cavity cancer. Study information: Most patients had three to four biweekly doses of 3 mg/kg nivolumab before resection.

Germline CDR1 reads SGHTA; CDR2 reads FQGTGA. The CDR3 sequence is 12 residues long. After removal of 5 bases from V and 6 bases from J, the junction contained 3 bases not matched to a gene. Worth noting for this clone: The target antigen is unknown.

As to time point: after neoadjuvant nivolumab, at surgical resection. Patients were newly diagnosed with stage II-IVA oral cavity squamous cell carcinoma without prior systemic or radiation treatment. Study findings and constraints: Non-responders to neoadjuvant nivolumab had significantly more clonal PBMC T cells than responders. Treg/Th17 ratio rose with pretreatment blood and fell with post-treatment tumor TCRbeta clonality.

TCRdb keeps only in-frame clones here, not all; method: immunoSEQ multiplex PCR. There are just under 70,000 clones in the sample; approximately 81% occur only once, and roughly 3.5% lies in the top ten. The receptor was derived from a person between 40 and 85 years old with oral cavity squamous cell carcinoma. The rearrangement links TRBV7-3 to TRBJ2-7; TRBD1 agrees at 8 bases. The source was PBMCs, collected after nivolumab (anti-PD-1) treatment. The CDR3 nucleotides are TGTGCCAGCAGCCAAGACAGGGGCGAGCAGTACTTC. Translating gives CASSQDRGEQYF.